This passage covers 22 T cell receptor beta chains from one sample sequenced in a study of blood T cell repertoires in COVID-19. The method was immunoSEQ multiplex PCR; TCRdb's version includes in-frame clones alone and lacks a portion of them. The data hold around 140,000 clones, with 80% observed a single time. The source material was peripheral blood. These receptors were taken from a man between 65 and 85 years old who had recovered from COVID-19.

The V call is TRBV19, the J call TRBJ2-3, with a weak D call TRBD2 (6 bases). The CDR3 is 16 residues long. V lost 6 bases, J lost 1 base, and 17 bases lay in between. Germline CDR1 and CDR2: LNHDA and SQIVND (reference sequence). The CDR3 sequence is CASSPSTSWGTDTQYF. The CDR3 nucleotides are TGTGCCAGTAGCCCGTCGACTAGTTGGGGCACAGATACGCAGTATTTT.

The chain carries TRBV11-2 and TRBJ1-3; D is undetermined. The CDR3 is 14 residues long. CDR1 is SGHAT and CDR2 is FQNNGV in the germline V gene. Trimming took 3 bases from V and 4 from J, leaving 10 bases between them. CDR3: CASSLSGFGNTIYF. CDR3 in DNA: TGTGCCAGCAGCTTGTCGGGATTCGGAAACACCATATATTTT.

The chain couples TRBV6-2 or TRBV6-3 to TRBJ2-3; D uncertain. Germline V gives CDR1 MNHEY, CDR2 SVGEGT. The CDR3 length is 14 residues. The V gene lost 6 bases and the J gene lost 3 bases, with 13 bases spanning the gap. CDR3 sequence reads: CASSQFGSTDTQYF. The DNA of the CDR3 is TGTGCCAGCAGCCAATTTGGTAGTACAGATACGCAGTATTTT.

J is TRBJ1-1 and V is TRBV19; 8 bases agree with TRBD1. This CDR3 is built from 16 residues. With 6 bases clipped from V and 0 bases from J, the junction kept 9 bases outside the gene matches. Germline loops: CDR1 LNHDA, CDR2 SQIVND (reference sequence). CDR3 sequence: CASSTDRERMNTEAFF. The CDR3, as DNA: TGTGCCAGTAGCACGGACAGGGAACGCATGAACACTGAAGCTTTCTTT. The complete variable domain, with remaining parts taken from reference TRBV19 and TRBJ1-1, reads DGGITQSPKYLFRKEGQNVTLSCEQNLNHDAMYWYRQDPGQGLRLIYYSQIVNDFQKGDIAEGYSVSREKKESFPLTVTSAQKNPTAFYLCASSTDRERMNTEAFFGQGTRLTVV.

The V gene is TRBV24-1, the J gene TRBJ2-7, with 8 nucleotides matching TRBD2. J was trimmed by 2 bases and V by 0 bases; bases with no gene match: 5. Germline assignment: CDR1 KGHDR and CDR2 SFDVKD. CDR3 length equals 16 residues. The CDR3 DNA reads as TGTGCCACCAGTGATTTGACTAGCGGCGGGCCCTACGAGCAGTACTTC. This translates into CATSDLTSGGPYEQYF.

This sequence joins TRBV4-1 and TRBJ2-3; 7 bases are shared with TRBD2. The V segment lost 5 bases and the J segment 4 bases; nucleotides outside the gene matches: 9. Germline V lookup: CDR1 MGHRA, CDR2 YSYEKL. The CDR3 is 15 residues long. The CDR3 region has the DNA TGCGCCAGCAGCTCTCCCTGGGGGAGGGCAGATACGCAGTATTTT. This codes for CASSSPWGRADTQYF.

V gene TRBV2 combines with J gene TRBJ2-2, with D possibly being TRBD2 (6 bases). The CDR3 contains 15 residues. Germline CDR1 is SNHLY and CDR2 is FYNNEI. Trimming cost V 3 bases and J 2 bases, with 10 bases left between them. Written as DNA, the CDR3 is TGTGCCAGCAGTGAGATTAGCGGAAACACCGGGGAGCTGTTTTTT. Translating it yields CASSEISGNTGELFF.

The genes are TRBV5-1 and TRBJ2-7, with TRBD1 matching 9 bases. In germline, CDR1 is SGHRS, CDR2 YFSETQ. CDR3 size: 17 residues. The V segment lost 6 bases and the J segment 2 bases; nucleotides outside the gene matches: 15. The CDR3 sequence is CASTPTGGSRKTYEQYF. CDR3 coding DNA: TGCGCCAGCACCCCGACAGGGGGTTCAAGAAAAACCTACGAGCAGTACTTC.

The rearrangement links TRBV6-6 to TRBJ2-1, with 11 bases identical to TRBD1. This CDR3 region has 15 residues. V dropped 6 bases and J dropped 3; count of bases not matched to a gene: 4. CDR1 and CDR2 from the germline V gene are MNHNY and SVGAGI (reference sequence). CDR3 residues: CASSRTGGVYNEQFF. In DNA form, the CDR3 reads TGTGCCAGCAGCAGGACAGGGGGCGTCTACAATGAGCAGTTCTTC.

The chain combines TRBV6-1 with TRBJ1-2, with D perhaps matching TRBD1 (6 bases). From germline, CDR1 is MNHNS and CDR2 SASEGT. The CDR3 length is 16 residues. V lost 2 bases to trimming and J lost 2 bases, with 15 bases between them. The CDR3 nucleotides are TGTGCCAGCAGTGAAAAACAGGGAACGAGAAACTATGGCTACACCTTC. This gives the protein CASSEKQGTRNYGYTF.

V usage is TRBV4-2 and J usage is TRBJ2-1, with 11 bases aligning to TRBD2. The CDR3 is 16 residues long. V gave up 4 bases and J gave up 5 bases; unmatched junction bases: 7. Germline-derived CDR1 and CDR2 are LGHNA and YNFKEQ. This CDR3 reads CASSPQLAGVHNEQFF. DNA for the CDR3: TGTGCCAGCAGCCCCCAACTAGCGGGAGTTCACAATGAGCAGTTCTTC.

The chain uses TRBV6-6 and TRBJ2-5; 8 nucleotides align to TRBD1. Unmatched junction bases numbered 2, after V lost 2 bases and J lost 3 bases. The CDR3 consists of 14 residues. Per the germline V gene, CDR1 is MNHNY and CDR2 is SVGAGI (reference sequence). The CDR3 sequence is CASSYPDREETQYF. For the CDR3, the DNA is TGTGCCAGCAGTTACCCGGACAGGGAAGAGACCCAGTACTTC.

This clone was detected only a few times. The chain employs TRBV7-9 and TRBJ2-7; 7 nucleotides align to TRBD2. CDR1 SEHNR and CDR2 FQNEAQ come from the germline V gene (reference sequence). The CDR3 is made up of 14 amino acids. The V and J ends lost 7 bases and 7 bases, in that order; junction bases with no gene match: 13. CDR3 nucleotide sequence: TGTGCCAGCACCTTGGGGGGAGGGCCAAGTGAGCAGTACTTC. This gives the protein CASTLGGGPSEQYF.

V and J are TRBV5-6 and TRBJ1-1; perhaps TRBD1 as D (5 bases). The CDR3 spans 14 residues. Germline CDR1 reads SGHDT; CDR2 reads YYEEEE. V lost 4 bases and J 3 bases, leaving 13 bases between the germline ends. CDR3 bases: TGTGCCAGCAGCGGGGGGAGCGAGGACACTGAAGCTTTCTTT. It yields the protein CASSGGSEDTEAFF.

The chain has TRBV15 and TRBJ1-2; 9 bases map to TRBD1. V was clipped by 3 bases and J by 3 bases; unmatched bases: 11. Germline CDR1 LNHNV, CDR2 YYDKDF (reference sequence). This CDR3 has 17 amino acids. The CDR3 DNA is TGTGCCACCAGCAGTACAGGGGGCGCCGGTTTGGACTATGGCTACACCTTC. Amino acid sequence: CATSSTGGAGLDYGYTF.

The V and J genes are TRBV6-6 and TRBJ1-4, with TRBD1 identical over 11 bases. Germline CDR1 MNHNY, CDR2 SVGAGI (reference sequence). This CDR3 region has 16 residues. The V segment lost 2 bases and the J segment 8 bases; nucleotides outside the gene matches: 7. The CDR3 protein is CASSYRPGQGVEKLFF. The CDR3 DNA follows: TGTGCCAGCAGTTACCGACCGGGACAGGGGGTCGAAAAACTGTTTTTT.

The J gene is TRBJ2-5, the V gene TRBV3-1 (or the pseudogene TRBV3-2), with D possibly matching TRBD2 (6 bases). V lost 0 bases and J 5 bases, leaving 16 bases between the germline ends. From germline, CDR1 is LGHDT and CDR2 YNNKEL (reference sequence). CDR3 size: 16 residues. Here the CDR3 DNA reads TGTGCCAGCAGCCAAGATGGAGGAGGAGGGGTGGAGACCCAGTACTTC. Amino acids: CASSQDGGGGVETQYF.

The V and J genes are TRBV27 and TRBJ2-5; TRBD2 is a possible D gene (6 bases). Germline V CDR1 and CDR2: MNHEY, SMNVEV (reference sequence). V was trimmed by 6 bases and J by 5 bases, leaving 13 bases between them. CDR3 length equals 13 residues. The CDR3 nucleotides are TGTGCCAGCAGGCGTGGCCGGGGGGAGACCCAGTACTTC. Amino acid sequence: CASRRGRGETQYF.

This chain's CDR3 is CASSQPGQWEPQHF. CDR3 in DNA: TGCGCCAGCAGCCAACCGGGACAGTGGGAGCCCCAGCATTTT. V and J are TRBV4-1 and TRBJ1-5, with 7 bases matching TRBD1. Losses at the gene ends were 2 bases for V and 8 bases for J; bases not matched to a gene: 6. Germline V CDR1 and CDR2: MGHRA, YSYEKL. The CDR3 covers 14 residues.

V is TRBV7-2 and J is TRBJ2-2; the D is unclear. The CDR3 length is 16 residues. V was pared by 2 bases and J by 5 bases, with 15 bases between. Germline V gives CDR1 SGHTA, CDR2 FQGNSA. CDR3 sequence reads: CASSLLLSRWTGELFF. The DNA of the CDR3 is TGTGCCAGCAGCTTACTCCTATCACGATGGACCGGGGAGCTGTTTTTT.

This clone was observed a few times. The chain is built from TRBV29-1 and TRBJ1-5; no reliable D call. V lost 4 bases and J 0 bases, leaving 7 bases between the germline ends. The CDR3 sequence is 13 residues long. Germline lookup yields CDR1 SQVTM and CDR2 ANQGSEA. The CDR3 sequence: CSVVTNSNQPQHF. CDR3 DNA: TGCAGCGTTGTTACAAATAGCAATCAGCCCCAGCATTTT.

V usage is TRBV4-2 and J usage is TRBJ2-1; TRBD2 matches 9 bases. The CDR3 is 16 residues long. J was trimmed by 5 bases and V by 1 base; bases with no gene match: 6. CDR1 LGHNA and CDR2 YNFKEQ come from the germline V gene. The CDR3 sequence: CASSQGGSGGNNEQFF. The CDR3 DNA reads as TGTGCCAGCAGCCAAGGTGGTAGCGGGGGAAACAATGAGCAGTTCTTC.